Each of the 26 T cell receptor beta chains below was sequenced from the same sample in a study of T-cell reconstitution after alpha-beta-depleted transplantation in children. It was with unique molecular identifiers that the TCRbeta library was prepared. Each CDR3 protein gets one entry after TCRdb re-called the PCR reads with MiXCR. The repertoire includes about 610,000 distinct CDR3 sequences, 10% of them detected once, and 3.5% to 5% sits in the top ten. Material: PBMCs from the stem cell graft donor, obtained from the stem cell graft. The origin of the receptors is a human donor who donated a stem cell graft to a child with acute myeloid leukemia.

The genes are TRBV29-1 and TRBJ1-5; D ambiguous. Per germline, CDR1 SQVTM and CDR2 ANQGSEA. Trimming left V 5 bases short and J 4 bases short, with 18 bases between. CDR3 length: 15 amino acids. Here the CDR3 reads CSVKSAWEPNQPQHF. CDR3 nucleotide sequence: TGCAGCGTTAAAAGCGCCTGGGAACCTAATCAGCCCCAGCATTTT.

This clonotype was observed a few times. This chain connects TRBV27 to TRBJ1-6; tentatively, D is TRBD1 (6 bases). Germline CDR1 reads MNHEY; CDR2 reads SMNVEV (reference sequence). V lost 5 bases, J lost 4 bases, and 21 bases lay in between. This CDR3 is 18 amino acids long. The CDR3 nucleotides are TGTGCCAGCAGTCCTCTGGACAGTTCCCGCGCTTATAATTCACCCCTCCACTTT. This codes for CASSPLDSSRAYNSPLHF.

In this sample, this clonotype turned up a few times. The chain's CDR3 is CASTHISGTIYNEQFF. In DNA form, the CDR3 reads TGCGCCAGCACTCATATTAGCGGGACTATCTACAATGAGCAGTTCTTC. The rearrangement joins TRBV4-1 to TRBJ2-1; TRBD2 matches 8 bases. In germline, CDR1 is MGHRA, CDR2 YSYEKL. The CDR3 sequence is 16 residues long. The J segment lost 3 bases and the V segment lost 7 bases, leaving 11 bases of the junction unmatched.

This clonotype was detected many times. This chain links TRBV20-1 with TRBJ1-4; perhaps TRBD1 as D (5 bases). V lost 3 bases and J lost 2, with 16 bases in between. The CDR3 loop spans 16 amino acids. From germline, CDR1 is DFQATT and CDR2 SNEGSKA (reference sequence). The CDR3 loop is CSASPRGASTNEKLFF. The CDR3 coding sequence is TGCAGTGCTAGCCCTCGAGGGGCTTCGACTAATGAAAAACTGTTTTTT.

The chain couples TRBV4-3 to TRBJ2-1, with D perhaps matching TRBD2 (7 bases). The CDR3 is 16 residues long. Germline CDR1 reads LGHNA; CDR2 reads YSLEER. V was cut by 1 base and J by 6 bases, with 16 bases left in between. The CDR3 loop reads CASSQALGGGSNEQFF. DNA of the CDR3: TGCGCCAGCAGCCAAGCCCTAGGGGGGGGATCCAATGAGCAGTTCTTC.

V is TRBV12-3 or TRBV12-4 and J is TRBJ2-1; tentative D call: TRBD2 (5 bases). The CDR3 contains 14 residues. Deletions cut 1 base from V and 9 bases from J, with 13 bases between. For the CDR3, the DNA is TGTGCCAGCAGTTTAGAACCCCGCGCGGGTGAGCAGTTCTTC. Protein: CASSLEPRAGEQFF.

This clonotype was detected ten times or more. The CDR3 region has the DNA TGTGCCAGTAGCGGGGCAAACACCGGGGAGCTGTTTTTT. Its translation is CASSGANTGELFF. The J gene is TRBJ2-2, the V gene TRBV19, with D perhaps assigned TRBD1 or TRBD2 (5 bases each). The ends were cut back, 6 bases at V and 2 bases at J, with 7 bases in the middle. Germline CDR1 LNHDA, CDR2 SQIVND (reference sequence). This CDR3 comprises 13 residues.

A few counts support this clonotype. CDR3 sequence reads: CASSLGTSGRSGNEQFF. CDR3 sequence (DNA): TGCGCCAGCAGCCTCGGGACTAGCGGGAGATCAGGGAATGAGCAGTTCTTC. The genes are TRBV5-1 and TRBJ2-1; 14 bases line up with TRBD2. Losses at the gene ends were 4 bases for V and 7 bases for J; bases not matched to a gene: 10. The CDR3 has 17 residues. Germline lookup yields CDR1 SGHRS and CDR2 YFSETQ.

The chain carries TRBV7-3 and TRBJ2-6; D is unclear. This CDR3 comprises 15 residues. V was clipped by 5 bases and J by 0 bases, with 8 bases between them. Germline-derived CDR1 and CDR2 are SGHTA and FQGTGA. The CDR3 loop reads CASSLVLSGANVLTF. In DNA form, the CDR3 reads TGTGCCAGCAGCCTAGTGCTCTCTGGGGCCAACGTCCTGACTTTC.

In this sample, this clonotype turned up a few times. V is TRBV29-1 and J is TRBJ1-1, with no clear D. Per the germline V gene, CDR1 is SQVTM and CDR2 is ANQGSEA. Between the trimmed V and J ends, which lost 4 bases and 2 bases, there was a span of 11 bases. The CDR3 has 13 residues. CDR3 in amino acids: CSVVEDLNTEAFF. CDR3 DNA: TGCAGCGTTGTGGAGGATCTTAACACTGAAGCTTTCTTT. The variable domain in full, with the rest retrieved from reference TRBV29-1 and TRBJ1-1, is SAVISQKPSRDICQRGTSLTIQCQVDSQVTMMFWYRQQPGQSLTLIATANQGSEATYESGFVIDKFPISRPNLTFSTLTVSNMSPEDSSIYLCSVVEDLNTEAFFGQGTRLTVV.

This clonotype was recorded at least ten times. The CDR3 loop is CASSLVPEASGINEQFF. CDR3 sequence (DNA): TGTGCCAGCAGTTTAGTCCCTGAGGCGAGCGGGATCAATGAGCAGTTCTTC. The chain recombines TRBV28 with TRBJ2-1; the match to TRBD2 covers 7 bases. The CDR3 loop spans 17 amino acids. With V trimmed by 2 bases and J by 6 bases, 13 bases remained unmatched. Per germline, CDR1 MDHEN and CDR2 SYDVKM.

The J gene is TRBJ1-1, the V gene TRBV29-1; D is unresolved. There are 12 residues in the CDR3. Trimming took off 3 bases at V and 7 bases at J, with 12 bases between the two ends. CDR1 SQVTM and CDR2 ANQGSEA come from the germline V gene. In nucleotides, the CDR3 is TGCAGCGTTGAGTTGGGGATGGTTGAAGCTTTCTTT. It encodes CSVELGMVEAFF.

CDR3 in DNA: TGCGCCAGCAGCTCACGGACAGCCTACGAGCAGTACTTC. Protein sequence: CASSSRTAYEQYF. The chain links TRBV5-1 to TRBJ2-7, with D maybe TRBD1 (6 bases). CDR3 length: 13 residues. The V gene's germline CDR1 is SGHRS and CDR2 YFSETQ. Trimming pared 3 bases from V and 2 bases from J, leaving 9 bases between.

This clonotype was seen more than once but under ten times. At one of its ends the junction is not consistent with the germline gene, which may arise from a read error. This sequence joins TRBV7-9 and TRBJ1-2; no definite D call. The CDR3 loop spans 11 amino acids. Looked up from germline, CDR1 is SEHNR and CDR2 is FQNEAQ (reference sequence). The CDR3 here is CASSLGMSYTF. As DNA, the CDR3 is TGTGCCAGCAGTTTAGGGATGAGCTACACCTTC. Filled out from reference TRBV7-9 and TRBJ1-2, the complete variable domain reads DTGVSQNPRHKITKRGQNVTFRCDPISEHNRLYWYRQTLGQGPEFLTYFQNEAQLEKSRLLSDRFSAERPKGSFSTLEIQRTEQGDSAMYLCASSLGMSYTFGSGTRLTVV.

This clonotype was counted ten times or more. The chain joins TRBV10-3 to TRBJ1-5; 9 nucleotides align to TRBD1. With V trimmed by 4 bases and J by 3 bases, 1 base remained unmatched. The CDR3 is 14 residues long. Germline V lookup: CDR1 ENHRY, CDR2 SYGVKD. This CDR3 is CAISGTGDNQPQHF. Written as DNA, the CDR3 is TGTGCCATCAGTGGGACAGGGGACAATCAGCCCCAGCATTTT.

This clonotype appeared a few times. V gene TRBV4-3 combines with J gene TRBJ2-3, with D perhaps given as TRBD1 or TRBD2 (5 bases each). V lost 0 bases to trimming and J lost 11 bases, with 12 bases between them. The CDR3 totals 13 residues. Germline assignment: CDR1 LGHNA and CDR2 YSLEER. The DNA of the CDR3 is TGCGCCAGCAGCCAAGATCGTACGGGACGGCAGTATTTT. This gives the protein CASSQDRTGRQYF.

The chain combines TRBV29-1 with TRBJ2-5; 8 bases are a match to TRBD1. The CDR3 has 15 amino acids. With 8 bases clipped from V and 1 base from J, the junction kept 12 bases outside the gene matches. Looked up from germline, CDR1 is SQVTM and CDR2 is ANQGSEA. The chain's CDR3 is CSYLRTGQIQETQYF. CDR3 DNA sequence: TGCAGCTATCTTCGGACAGGGCAAATCCAAGAGACCCAGTACTTC.

The sample holds many counts of this clonotype. CDR3 coding DNA: TGTGCCAGTAGTATTCGAATTGGGGGTGACTCCTACAATGAGCAGTTCTTC. Protein product: CASSIRIGGDSYNEQFF. J is TRBJ2-1 and V is TRBV19; TRBD1 or TRBD2 may be the D gene (5 bases each). The CDR3 covers 17 residues. The V end was cut by 3 bases, the J end by 0 bases, with 15 bases between. Germline assignment: CDR1 LNHDA and CDR2 SQIVND (reference sequence).

This clonotype showed up many times. The chain employs TRBV27 and TRBJ2-1; 7 bases agree with TRBD2. Germline V CDR1 and CDR2: MNHEY, SMNVEV (reference sequence). V lost 3 bases to trimming and J lost 9 bases; unmatched junction nucleotides: 11. This CDR3 spans 15 amino acids. This CDR3 reads CASSFGRSYITEQFF. CDR3 DNA sequence: TGTGCCAGCAGTTTCGGGAGGAGCTATATTACTGAGCAGTTCTTC.

Many counts were recorded for this clonotype. The chain joins TRBV12-3 or TRBV12-4 to TRBJ2-7; TRBD1 agrees at 7 bases. The junction had 10 bases not matched to a gene; V was cut back by 4 bases and J by 4 bases. The CDR3 runs 15 residues. The CDR3 region has the DNA TGTGCCAGCAGTTCTCCGCCACAGGGGCGGTACGAGCAGTACTTC. This codes for CASSSPPQGRYEQYF.

This clonotype was observed at least ten times. The V call is TRBV7-9, the J call TRBJ2-5; D call uncertain. CDR3 length: 14 residues. The germline V gene encodes CDR1 SEHNR and CDR2 FQNEAQ (reference sequence). Trimming stripped 3 bases from V and 1 base from J, with 9 bases between. Here the CDR3 reads CASSLLGSQETQYF. For the CDR3, the DNA is TGTGCCAGCAGCTTGCTAGGGTCCCAAGAGACCCAGTACTTC.

The sample holds many counts of this clonotype. This chain connects TRBV18 to TRBJ1-3; D might be TRBD1 (5 bases). The germline V gene encodes CDR1 KGHSH and CDR2 LQKENI. This CDR3 region has 14 residues. The germline V and J ends were trimmed by 8 bases and 0 bases, with 11 bases remaining between them. The CDR3: CASEDSLSGNTIYF. The CDR3 bases are TGTGCCAGCGAAGACAGCCTCTCTGGAAACACCATATATTTT.

This clonotype has only a few counts. The chain is built from TRBV29-1 and TRBJ2-5; D is unclear. Germline V gene lookup returns CDR1 SQVTM and CDR2 ANQGSEA. V shed 7 bases and J shed 5 bases, with 14 bases lying between them. The CDR3 sequence is 12 residues long. CDR3 loop: CSAPLFAETQYF. In nucleotides, the CDR3 is TGCAGCGCCCCCTTGTTTGCGGAGACCCAGTACTTC.

This clonotype was seen a handful of times. This rearrangement joins TRBV12-3 or TRBV12-4 to TRBJ1-5; D is undetermined. The CDR3 extends over 11 amino acids. V shed 6 bases and J shed 9 bases, with 9 bases lying between them. CDR3 sequence: CASSRSGPQHF. CDR3 coding DNA: TGTGCCAGCAGCCGCAGCGGGCCCCAGCATTTT.

This clonotype was recorded many times. This chain connects TRBV10-3 to TRBJ1-5; D is perhaps TRBD1 (5 bases). CDR1 is ENHRY and CDR2 is SYGVKD in the germline V gene. V lost 3 bases to trimming and J lost 4 bases, with 10 bases between them. The CDR3 has 14 amino acids. In DNA form, the CDR3 reads TGTGCCATCAGTGAACAGGTAGGAAATCAGCCCCAGCATTTT. The encoded protein is CAISEQVGNQPQHF.

The chain carries TRBV6-5 and TRBJ2-5, with D tentatively TRBD2 (6 bases). CDR1 and CDR2 from the germline V gene are MNHEY and SVGAGI. V dropped 4 bases and J dropped 5 bases, with 11 bases sitting between them. The CDR3 runs to 13 residues. CDR3 nucleotide sequence: TGTGCCAGCAGTTTAGCGGCCCGGGAGACCCAGTACTTC. This translates into CASSLAARETQYF.